This TCR beta chain was captured in a study of blood T cell repertoires in COVID-19. CDR1 is SEHNR and CDR2 is FQNEAQ in the germline V gene (reference sequence). The length of the CDR3 is 14 residues. The V end was cut by 1 base, the J end by 5 bases, with 11 bases between. In the study's own analysis: For nucleated cells, counts were estimated from reference gene primer amplification. Profiled with immunoSEQ multiplex PCR; TCRdb holds only in-frame clones, not every one. V and J calls and clone size are given by that table; D and trimming were obtained from the DNA. Of fewer than 250,000 clones detected, around 86% appear once; the ten largest clones hold 5.5% to 6.5%.

The TCR was taken from a woman aged 80 or older with COVID-19, enrolled during active disease. Source material: peripheral blood. The chain is built from TRBV7-9 and TRBJ1-2; no reliable D call. The CDR3 sequence is CASSLGGSEYGYTF. The CDR3 coding sequence is TGTGCCAGCAGCTTAGGAGGGTCCGAGTATGGCTACACCTTC.